What follows is one TCR beta chain and its context. The data were obtained in a study of blood T cell repertoires in COVID-19. Per the germline V gene, CDR1 is MNHEY and CDR2 is SVGAGI. CDR3 length: 15 amino acids. V was shortened by 0 bases and J by 2 bases, with 10 bases between the two germline ends. Method: immunoSEQ multiplex PCR; TCRdb's copy keeps in-frame clones and lacks some. The sample holds roughly 81,000 clones, around 89% seen once. Specimen: peripheral blood. This TCR came from a man between 65 and 79 years old with active or convalescent COVID-19. The V gene is TRBV6-5, the J gene TRBJ1-1, with D possibly TRBD1 on 5 matching bases. The CDR3 spells CASSYSTAPNTEAFF. The CDR3, as DNA: TGTGCCAGCAGTTACTCGACAGCTCCTAACACTGAAGCTTTCTTT.